This T cell receptor (beta chain) comes out of a study of blood T cell repertoires in COVID-19. Germline V gene sequence: CDR1 LNHDA, CDR2 SQIVND (reference sequence). V lost 3 bases to trimming and J lost 4 bases, with 9 bases between them. The CDR3 length is 14 residues. In the source study's methods: Using reference gene primer amplification, nucleated cell counts were estimated. Some clones are missing from TCRdb's copy, which holds only in-frame ones; the method was immunoSEQ multiplex PCR. V, J and clone size derive from that table, while D and trimming were established from the DNA sequence. The sample shows around 40,000 clones, around 83% of them seen only once.

The receptor was isolated from a human donor in a cohort sampled during active COVID-19. The sample was peripheral blood. The V gene is TRBV19, the J gene TRBJ2-2; no clear D. The CDR3 DNA reads TGTGCCAGTAGTATTACCAGGTCCACCGGGGAGCTGTTTTTT. Translated, it gives CASSITRSTGELFF. The full variable domain, rest sourced from reference TRBV19 and TRBJ2-2, is DGGITQSPKYLFRKEGQNVTLSCEQNLNHDAMYWYRQDPGQGLRLIYYSQIVNDFQKGDIAEGYSVSREKKESFPLTVTSAQKNPTAFYLCASSITRSTGELFFGEGSRLTVL.